The 30 T cell receptor beta chains presented below share a single source sample, sequenced in a study of T cells after yellow fever vaccination. From the 5' RACE reads, TCRdb called clonotypes with MiXCR, one entry per CDR3 protein. Counted here are under 550,000 distinct CDR3 sequences, 21% occurring once; the ten biggest clones make up 15% to 20%. The starting material was PBMCs, obtained roughly 20 days after the first yellow fever vaccination. The receptors stem from a young man who received the YFV17D yellow fever vaccine.

The gene calls are TRBV6-1 and TRBJ2-5, with 8 bases matching TRBD1. Looked up from germline, CDR1 is MNHNS and CDR2 is SASEGT. The CDR3 runs 13 residues. With 8 bases clipped from V and 2 bases from J, the junction kept 4 bases outside the gene matches. The chain's CDR3 is CASRDRSQETQYF. CDR3 nucleotide sequence: TGTGCCAGCCGGGACAGGTCACAAGAGACCCAGTACTTC.

CDR3 DNA sequence: TGTGCCAGCAGTCAGGTGTACAATCAGCCCCAGCATTTT. Translated, it gives CASSQVYNQPQHF. This chain links TRBV6-2 or TRBV6-3 with TRBJ1-5; unclear D gene. The CDR3 sequence is 13 residues long. The V gene's germline CDR1 is MNHEY and CDR2 SVGEGT. V lost 5 bases to trimming and J lost 3 bases, with 8 bases between them.

The gene calls are TRBV7-2 and TRBJ2-6; D remains ambiguous. Trimming pared 2 bases from V and 0 bases from J, leaving 8 bases between. This CDR3 comprises 16 residues. Germline CDR1 is SGHTA and CDR2 is FQGNSA. CDR3 region: CASSLNPYSGANVLTF. The CDR3 DNA follows: TGTGCCAGCAGCTTAAATCCCTACTCTGGGGCCAACGTCCTGACTTTC.

This clonotype was seen a handful of times. The chain is built from TRBV4-1 and TRBJ1-1; D unresolved. Germline CDR1 MGHRA, CDR2 YSYEKL. The V gene lost 3 bases and the J gene lost 1 base, with 6 bases spanning the gap. The CDR3 contains 13 residues. The CDR3 protein is CASSQPENTEAFF. The CDR3 nucleotides are TGCGCCAGCAGCCAGCCCGAGAACACTGAAGCTTTCTTT.

This sequence joins TRBV13 and TRBJ2-2; 9 nucleotides agree with TRBD1. J gave up 5 bases and V 5 bases, and 3 bases lay outside the gene matches. Germline V gene lookup returns CDR1 PRHDT and CDR2 FYEKMQ (reference sequence). The CDR3 loop spans 14 amino acids. CDR3 protein: CASSGTGLTGELFF. The CDR3 nucleotides are TGTGCCAGCAGCGGGACAGGGTTGACCGGGGAGCTGTTTTTT.

The rearrangement joins TRBV10-1 to TRBJ2-7; 9 bases are a match to TRBD1. The CDR3 length is 13 residues. The junction had 4 bases not matched to a gene; V was cut back by 4 bases and J by 6 bases. Germline V gives CDR1 WNHNN, CDR2 SYGVQD (reference sequence). CDR3 region: CASSGDRAGEQYF. The CDR3 nucleotides are TGCGCCAGCAGTGGGGACAGGGCGGGCGAGCAGTACTTC.

The rearrangement uses TRBV2 and TRBJ2-5; maybe TRBD1 (5 bases). Germline CDR1 reads SNHLY; CDR2 reads FYNNEI. V was pared by 2 bases and J by 2 bases, with 9 bases between. This CDR3 spans 14 amino acids. The CDR3 here is CASSEMTDQETQYF. In nucleotides, the CDR3 is TGTGCCAGCAGTGAAATGACAGATCAAGAGACCCAGTACTTC.

This clonotype was observed a handful of times. The rearrangement joins TRBV4-1 to TRBJ2-1; the D is unclear. The V and J ends lost 0 bases and 0 bases respectively, with 6 bases between them. The germline V gene has CDR1 MGHRA and CDR2 YSYEKL. The CDR3 length is 15 residues. The CDR3 loop reads CASSQENLSYNEQFF. The CDR3 region has the DNA TGCGCCAGCAGCCAAGAAAACCTCTCCTACAATGAGCAGTTCTTC.

Details on this clonotype: One end of the junction varies from germline; a read error may be responsible. The V call is TRBV6-2 or TRBV6-3, the J call TRBJ1-1, with 10 bases aligning to TRBD1. This CDR3 comprises 11 residues. The germline V gene has CDR1 MNHEY and CDR2 SVGEGT. The chain's CDR3 is CASSQGQGRIF. Here the CDR3 DNA reads TGTGCCAGCAGTCAGGGACAGGGGAGGATCTTT.

Only a few counts were recorded for this clonotype. A much more abundant neighbour one base away suggests this may be a read error. The rearrangement links TRBV12-3 or TRBV12-4 to TRBJ2-7; TRBD1 matches at 7 bases. The CDR3 loop spans 13 amino acids. The junction had 3 bases not matched to a gene; V was cut back by 6 bases and J by 1 base. CDR3 nucleotide sequence: TGTGCCAGCAGGTGGGGACAGTCCTACGAGCAGTACTTC. Encoded protein: CASRWGQSYEQYF.

V usage is TRBV28 and J usage is TRBJ2-2; D ambiguous. CDR1 and CDR2 from the germline V gene are MDHEN and SYDVKM. CDR3 length: 15 amino acids. V was clipped by 1 base and J by 5 bases, with 11 bases between them. CDR3 sequence: CASSLSPSTTGELFF. In DNA form, the CDR3 reads TGTGCCAGCAGTTTATCACCAAGCACGACCGGGGAGCTGTTTTTT.

The chain employs TRBV5-6 and TRBJ2-7; no reliable D call. The CDR3 sequence is 13 residues long. Germline V gene sequence: CDR1 SGHDT, CDR2 YYEEEE. V was clipped by 0 bases and J by 3 bases, with 7 bases between them. CDR3 DNA: TGTGCCAGCAGCTTGGTCGGGTACTACGAGCAGTACTTC. This encodes CASSLVGYYEQYF.

This CDR3 is CASSFSGTFNTEAFF. The CDR3, as DNA: TGTGCCAGCAGTTTCTCCGGGACTTTTAACACTGAAGCTTTCTTT. This sequence joins TRBV12-3 or TRBV12-4 and TRBJ1-1, with D perhaps TRBD1 (5 bases). V was clipped by 3 bases and J by 2 bases, with 13 bases between them. The CDR3 runs 15 residues.

The rearrangement links TRBV5-5 to TRBJ2-1; TRBD2 matches 11 bases. The V gene's germline CDR1 is SGHKS and CDR2 YYEKEE (reference sequence). V shed 9 bases, J shed 5 bases, and the junction held 10 bases outside the gene matches. The length of the CDR3 is 15 residues. DNA of the CDR3: TGTGCCAACACACAACTAGCGGGGGCCAACAATGAGCAGTTCTTC. This encodes CANTQLAGANNEQFF.

The chain has TRBV18 and TRBJ2-2, with 7 bases lining up with TRBD1. Trimming removed 1 base from V and 8 bases from J; junction bases left unmatched: 1. CDR3 length: 13 residues. The germline gives CDR1 KGHSH, CDR2 LQKENI. The CDR3 bases are TGTGCCAGCTCACCACGGGACAGAGGGGAGCTGTTTTTT. Protein: CASSPRDRGELFF.

This chain uses TRBV7-3 with TRBJ1-5; D not certain. The CDR3 sequence is 13 residues long. V was trimmed by 5 bases and J by 7 bases, leaving 12 bases between them. The germline V gene encodes CDR1 SGHTA and CDR2 FQGTGA. The chain's CDR3 is CASSAEDGQPQHF. In DNA form, the CDR3 reads TGTGCCAGCAGCGCGGAGGATGGGCAGCCCCAGCATTTT.

DNA of the CDR3: TGTGCCAGCAGCCAAGAGACCCGGTCTTGGGTTAGGGGCTACACCTTC. As protein: CASSQETRSWVRGYTF. The chain has TRBV4-2 and TRBJ1-2; D remains unclear. The CDR3 is made up of 16 amino acids. CDR1 and CDR2 from the germline V gene are LGHNA and YNFKEQ. V was pared by 0 bases and J by 8 bases, with 19 bases between.

This clonotype was counted many times. The V call is TRBV18, the J call TRBJ2-5, with no clear D. V was pared by 8 bases and J by 5 bases, with 9 bases between. The CDR3 loop spans 11 amino acids. CDR1 is KGHSH, CDR2 LQKENI, per germline. The CDR3 DNA reads TGTGCCAGCAGCCCTCAGGAGACCCAGTACTTC. Protein product: CASSPQETQYF. The full variable domain, with the rest looked up from reference TRBV18 and TRBJ2-5, is NAGVMQNPRHLVRRRGQEARLRCSPMKGHSHVYWYRQLPEEGLKFMVYLQKENIIDESGMPKERFSAEFPKEGPSILRIQQVVRGDSAAYFCASSPQETQYFGPGTRLLVL.

At least ten counts were recorded for this clonotype. The rearrangement uses TRBV9 and TRBJ2-2; D ambiguous. V gave up 0 bases and J gave up 1 base, with 4 bases separating them. The CDR3 has 14 amino acids. Germline V gene lookup returns CDR1 SGDLS and CDR2 YYNGEE. The CDR3 nucleotides are TGTGCCAGCAGCGTAGTAGGGAACACCGGGGAGCTGTTTTTT. Its protein product is CASSVVGNTGELFF.

The J gene is TRBJ1-2, the V gene TRBV27; possibly TRBD1 for D (6 bases). Per the germline V gene, CDR1 is MNHEY and CDR2 is SMNVEV (reference sequence). The CDR3 length is 11 residues. Trimming took off 4 bases at V and 8 bases at J, with 8 bases between the two ends. CDR3 residues: CASSSGTGYTF. CDR3 DNA: TGTGCCAGCAGTTCCGGGACAGGCTACACCTTC.

The chain recombines TRBV5-4 with TRBJ2-1; 9 nucleotides match TRBD1. The trim removed 9 bases at V and 8 bases at J, leaving 24 bases unmatched. Germline loops: CDR1 SGHNT, CDR2 YYREEE (reference sequence). This CDR3 region has 18 residues. The CDR3 sequence is CAIIAGTDGTGKVDEQFF. DNA of the CDR3: TGTGCCATCATAGCCGGGACCGATGGGACAGGGAAAGTCGATGAGCAGTTCTTC.

This chain uses TRBV7-9 with TRBJ1-1; the D is unclear. The CDR3 is 14 residues long. V lost 5 bases and J lost 1, with 11 bases in between. Germline V gene sequence: CDR1 SEHNR, CDR2 FQNEAQ (reference sequence). CDR3 residues: CASSLRAKNTEAFF. The DNA of the CDR3 is TGTGCCAGCAGCCTCCGGGCTAAGAACACTGAAGCTTTCTTT.

The chain recombines TRBV5-4 with TRBJ1-2; D perhaps matches TRBD1 (6 bases). Germline V lookup: CDR1 SGHNT, CDR2 YYREEE (reference sequence). The CDR3 totals 17 residues. The V gene lost 3 bases and the J gene lost 4 bases, with 22 bases spanning the gap. The DNA for the CDR3 is TGTGCCAGCAGCTCTATGGCCGGGGGCGGGACATTCTATGGCTACACCTTC. As protein: CASSSMAGGGTFYGYTF.

This clonotype was seen a handful of times. The chain employs TRBV7-6 and TRBJ2-7, with D tentatively TRBD1 (5 bases). V was cut by 5 bases and J by 5 bases, with 10 bases left in between. The CDR3 loop spans 12 amino acids. CDR1 is SGHVS, CDR2 FNYEAQ, per germline. DNA for the CDR3: TGTGCCAGCAGCCGTACAGGAAACGAGCAGTACTTC. This sequence encodes CASSRTGNEQYF. Full variable domain (outside the CDR3, taken from reference TRBV7-6 and TRBJ2-7): GAGVSQSPRYKVTKRGQDVALRCDPISGHVSLYWYRQALGQGPEFLTYFNYEAQQDKSGLPNDRFSAERPEGSISTLTIQRTEQRDSAMYRCASSRTGNEQYFGPGTRLTVT.

This clonotype came up a few times. The chain uses TRBV4-3 and TRBJ1-2; D not resolved. The germline V and J ends were trimmed by 0 bases and 11 bases, with 13 bases remaining between them. The length of the CDR3 is 13 residues. The germline CDR1 and CDR2 sequences are LGHNA and YSLEER. In DNA form, the CDR3 reads TGCGCCAGCAGCCAAGATGGCTTGAACGGATACACCTTC. Translation gives CASSQDGLNGYTF.

The chain is built from TRBV7-2 and TRBJ2-7; 7 bases line up with TRBD2. This CDR3 contains 15 residues. The V gene end was trimmed by 5 bases and the J gene end by 4 bases; junction bases not matched to a gene: 11. The germline V gene encodes CDR1 SGHTA and CDR2 FQGNSA. The CDR3 protein is CASSQRGAPNYEQYF. The CDR3 DNA is TGTGCCAGCAGCCAGCGGGGAGCCCCAAATTACGAGCAGTACTTC.

The V call is TRBV5-1, the J call TRBJ1-2; D unresolved. Trimming took 0 bases from V and 5 from J, leaving 20 bases between them. CDR3 length equals 17 residues. Germline CDR1 and CDR2: SGHRS and YFSETQ. CDR3 nucleotides: TGCGCCAGCAGCTTGGGCGACAACGTACCGAACCCTTATGGCTACACCTTC. It is translated as CASSLGDNVPNPYGYTF.

The J gene is TRBJ1-6, the V gene TRBV27, with D perhaps TRBD1 (6 bases). This CDR3 has 17 residues. Germline V CDR1 and CDR2: MNHEY, SMNVEV (reference sequence). Trimming shortened V by 8 bases and J by 1 base, and 18 bases separated the two germline ends. Here the CDR3 reads CASRPLQGSSYNSPLHF. The CDR3 DNA is TGTGCCAGCCGCCCTTTACAGGGATCGTCCTATAATTCACCCCTCCACTTT.

This clonotype turned up a few times. The rearrangement links TRBV21-1 to TRBJ2-1; TRBD1 is taken as the D call from the table, unchecked against the DNA. TRBV21-1 is deemed a pseudogene. The CDR3 extends over 13 amino acids. The CDR3 nucleotides read TGTGCCAGCAGCGTTCCGGGAGTACATGAGCAGTTCTTC. Protein: CASSVPGVHEQFF.

This clonotype has a count of ten or more. V usage is TRBV10-1 and J usage is TRBJ1-2; the D is unclear. CDR3 length: 14 amino acids. CDR1 and CDR2 from the germline V gene are WNHNN and SYGVQD (reference sequence). V lost 5 bases to trimming and J lost 4 bases, with 14 bases between them. The CDR3 loop is CASSPRRQAYGYTF. The CDR3 coding sequence is TGCGCCAGCAGTCCCCGACGACAAGCCTATGGCTACACCTTC.